This passage covers 2 T cell receptor beta chains from one sample sequenced in a study of a mutant IDH1 vaccine in newly diagnosed glioma. Clones were read by immunoSEQ multiplex PCR, and TCRdb kept only the in-frame ones, dropping some. The sample consists of some 46,000 clones, 85% to 95% of them appearing once. The antigens for these receptors are not known. The time point denotes: week 35, safety follow-up. Vaccination used 300 ug of mutant IDH1 20-mer peptide per dose, with topical imiquimod. The sequencing here drew on PBMCs, taken from a glioma patient whose treatment included an IDH1 peptide vaccine. The receptors stem from a man between 45 and 60 years old with glioma.

This clone was recorded once. V is TRBV28 and J is TRBJ2-1, with 11 bases identical to TRBD2. CDR1 and CDR2 from the germline V gene are MDHEN and SYDVKM. The CDR3 spans 16 residues. V lost 6 bases, J lost 0 bases, and 4 bases stayed unmatched. CDR3 amino acids: CASSLLAGGSYNEQFF. CDR3 sequence (DNA): TGTGCCAGCAGCCTTCTAGCGGGAGGCTCCTACAATGAGCAGTTCTTC.

CDR3 region: CASSSPTSGDYEQYF. CDR3 nucleotide sequence: TGTGCCAGCAGTTCTCCGACTAGCGGGGACTACGAGCAGTACTTC. The rearrangement joins TRBV28 to TRBJ2-7; TRBD2 matches 11 bases. Germline lookup yields CDR1 MDHEN and CDR2 SYDVKM. The junction had 5 bases not matched to a gene; V was cut back by 4 bases and J by 3 bases. The CDR3 is 15 residues long. The whole variable domain, filled in from reference TRBV28 and TRBJ2-7, reads DVKVTQSSRYLVKRTGEKVFLECVQDMDHENMFWYRQDPGLGLRLIYFSYDVKMKEKGDIPEGYSVSREKKERFSLILESASTNQTSMYLCASSSPTSGDYEQYFGPGTRLTVT.